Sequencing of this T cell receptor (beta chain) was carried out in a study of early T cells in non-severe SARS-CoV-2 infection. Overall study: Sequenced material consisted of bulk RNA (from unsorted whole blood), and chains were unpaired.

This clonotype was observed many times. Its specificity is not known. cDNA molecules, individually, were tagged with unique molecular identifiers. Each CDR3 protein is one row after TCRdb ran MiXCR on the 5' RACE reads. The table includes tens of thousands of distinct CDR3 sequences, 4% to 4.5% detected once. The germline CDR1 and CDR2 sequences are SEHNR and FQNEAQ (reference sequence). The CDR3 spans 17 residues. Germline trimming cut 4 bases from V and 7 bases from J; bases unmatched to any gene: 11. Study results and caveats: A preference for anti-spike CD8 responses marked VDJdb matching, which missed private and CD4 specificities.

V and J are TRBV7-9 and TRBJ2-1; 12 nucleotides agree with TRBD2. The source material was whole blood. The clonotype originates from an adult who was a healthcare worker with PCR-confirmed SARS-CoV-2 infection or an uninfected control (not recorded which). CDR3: CASSWVALAGGLNEQFF. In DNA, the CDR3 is TGTGCCAGCAGCTGGGTGGCCCTAGCGGGGGGGCTGAATGAGCAGTTCTTC.